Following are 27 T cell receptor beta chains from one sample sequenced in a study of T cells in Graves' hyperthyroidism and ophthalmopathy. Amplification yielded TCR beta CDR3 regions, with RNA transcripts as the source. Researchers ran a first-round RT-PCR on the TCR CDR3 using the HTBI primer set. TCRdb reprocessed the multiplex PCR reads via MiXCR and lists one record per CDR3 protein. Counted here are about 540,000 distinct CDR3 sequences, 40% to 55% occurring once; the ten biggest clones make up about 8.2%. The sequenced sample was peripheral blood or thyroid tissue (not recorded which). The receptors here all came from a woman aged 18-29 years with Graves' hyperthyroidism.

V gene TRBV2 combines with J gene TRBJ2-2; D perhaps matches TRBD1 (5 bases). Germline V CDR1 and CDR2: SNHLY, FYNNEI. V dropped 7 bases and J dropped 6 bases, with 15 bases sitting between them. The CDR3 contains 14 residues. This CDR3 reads CASTWGPRSGELFF. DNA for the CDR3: TGTGCCAGCACCTGGGGCCCGAGGTCCGGGGAGCTGTTTTTT.

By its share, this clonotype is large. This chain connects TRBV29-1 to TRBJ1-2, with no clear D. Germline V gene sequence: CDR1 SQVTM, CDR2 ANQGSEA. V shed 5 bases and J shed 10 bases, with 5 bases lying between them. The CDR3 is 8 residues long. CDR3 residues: CSVSDYTF. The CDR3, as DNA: TGCAGCGTTAGTGACTACACCTTC.

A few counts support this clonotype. In DNA, the CDR3 is TGTGCCAGCAGCCCTACTAATGAAAAACTGTTTTTT. Amino acid sequence: CASSPTNEKLFF. The rearrangement joins TRBV4-2 to TRBJ1-4; D not resolved. V shed 4 bases and J shed 2 bases, with 2 bases lying between them. The CDR3 consists of 12 residues. CDR1 LGHNA and CDR2 YNFKEQ come from the germline V gene.

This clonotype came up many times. The CDR3 bases are TGTGCCAGCAGTGAATGGCAGGGGGGCACCGGGGAGCTGTTTTTT. Residues: CASSEWQGGTGELFF. The chain recombines TRBV25-1 with TRBJ2-2, with D possibly being TRBD1 (7 bases). Germline V gene sequence: CDR1 MGHDK, CDR2 SYGVNS. The CDR3 spans 15 residues. Trimming shortened V by 1 base and J by 4 bases, and 10 bases separated the two germline ends.

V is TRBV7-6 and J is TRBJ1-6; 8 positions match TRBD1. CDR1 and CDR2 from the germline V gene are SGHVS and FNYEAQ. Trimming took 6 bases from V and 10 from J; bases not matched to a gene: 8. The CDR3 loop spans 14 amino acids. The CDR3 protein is CASRPRTGHSPLHF. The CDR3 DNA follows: TGTGCCAGCAGACCCCGGACAGGGCACTCACCCCTCCACTTT.

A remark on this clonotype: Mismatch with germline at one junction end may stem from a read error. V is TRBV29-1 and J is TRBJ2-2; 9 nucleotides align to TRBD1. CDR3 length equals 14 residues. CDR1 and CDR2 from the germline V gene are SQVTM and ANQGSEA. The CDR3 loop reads CSGRQGVDTGELSW. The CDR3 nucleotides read TGCAGCGGACGACAGGGGGTGGACACCGGGGAGCTGTCTTGG.

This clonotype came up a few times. The CDR3 DNA follows: TGTGCCAGTTACCCGTCGGGAGGGTACAATCAGCCCCAGCATTTT. Its translation: CASYPSGGYNQPQHF. The chain recombines TRBV19 with TRBJ1-5; D gene ambiguous. V gave up 8 bases and J gave up 3 bases, with 17 bases separating them. From germline, CDR1 is LNHDA and CDR2 SQIVND (reference sequence). The CDR3 runs 15 residues.

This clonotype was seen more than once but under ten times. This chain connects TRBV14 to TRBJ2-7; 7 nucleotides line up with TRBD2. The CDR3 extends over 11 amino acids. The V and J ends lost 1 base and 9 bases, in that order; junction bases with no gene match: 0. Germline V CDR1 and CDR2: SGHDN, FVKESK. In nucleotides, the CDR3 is TGTGCCAGCAGCCAAGCGGGAGGGCAGTACTTC. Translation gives CASSQAGGQYF.

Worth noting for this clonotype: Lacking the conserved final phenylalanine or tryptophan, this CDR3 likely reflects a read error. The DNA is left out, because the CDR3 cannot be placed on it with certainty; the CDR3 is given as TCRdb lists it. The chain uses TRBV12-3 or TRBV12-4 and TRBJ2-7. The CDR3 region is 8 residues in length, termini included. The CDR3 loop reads CASSSTYP.

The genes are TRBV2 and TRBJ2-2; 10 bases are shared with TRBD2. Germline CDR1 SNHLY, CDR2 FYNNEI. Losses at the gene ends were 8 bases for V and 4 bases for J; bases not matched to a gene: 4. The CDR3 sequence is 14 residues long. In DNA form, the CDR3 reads TGTGCCAGCGAGACTAGCGGGTTCACCGGGGAGCTGTTTTTT. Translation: CASETSGFTGELFF.

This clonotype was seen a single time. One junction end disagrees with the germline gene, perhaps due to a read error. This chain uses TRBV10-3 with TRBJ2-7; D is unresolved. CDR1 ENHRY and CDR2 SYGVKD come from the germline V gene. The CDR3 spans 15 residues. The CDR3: CASSSDGNRYNEQYF. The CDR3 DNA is TGTGCCAGCAGTTCGGATGGGAACAGATACAACGAGCAGTACTTC.

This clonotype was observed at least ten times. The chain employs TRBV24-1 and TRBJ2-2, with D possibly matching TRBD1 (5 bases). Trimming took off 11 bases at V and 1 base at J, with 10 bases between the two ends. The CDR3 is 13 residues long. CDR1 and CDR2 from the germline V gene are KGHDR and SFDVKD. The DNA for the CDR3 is TGTGCCAGCTCGACAGTGAACACCGGGGAGCTGTTTTTT. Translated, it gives CASSTVNTGELFF.

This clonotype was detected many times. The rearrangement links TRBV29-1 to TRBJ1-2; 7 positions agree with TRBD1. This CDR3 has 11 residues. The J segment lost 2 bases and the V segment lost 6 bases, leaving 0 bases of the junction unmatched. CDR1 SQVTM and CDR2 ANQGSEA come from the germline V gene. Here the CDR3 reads CSVTGNYGYTF. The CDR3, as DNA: TGCAGCGTGACAGGGAACTATGGCTACACCTTC.

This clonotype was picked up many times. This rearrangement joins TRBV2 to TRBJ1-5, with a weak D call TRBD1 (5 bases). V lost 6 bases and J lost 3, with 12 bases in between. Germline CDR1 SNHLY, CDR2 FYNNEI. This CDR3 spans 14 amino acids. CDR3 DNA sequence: TGTGCCAGCAGAGGTCGGGGGTCCAATCAGCCCCAGCATTTT. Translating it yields CASRGRGSNQPQHF.

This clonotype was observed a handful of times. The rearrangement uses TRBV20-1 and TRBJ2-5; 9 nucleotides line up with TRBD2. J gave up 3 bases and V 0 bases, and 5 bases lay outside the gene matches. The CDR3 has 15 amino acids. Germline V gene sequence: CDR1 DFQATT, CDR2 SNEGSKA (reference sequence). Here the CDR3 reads CSARDASGIEETQYF. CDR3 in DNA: TGCAGTGCTAGAGATGCTAGCGGGATCGAAGAGACCCAGTACTTC.

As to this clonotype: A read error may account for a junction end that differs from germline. The DNA of the CDR3 is TGTGCCAGCAGTTTCGTCTTTGGCAGGGACTATGGCTACACCTTC. The encoded protein is CASSFVFGRDYGYTF. The chain uses TRBV24-1 and TRBJ1-2, with D perhaps TRBD1 (5 bases). This CDR3 has 15 residues. The V gene's germline CDR1 is KGHDR and CDR2 SFDVKD.

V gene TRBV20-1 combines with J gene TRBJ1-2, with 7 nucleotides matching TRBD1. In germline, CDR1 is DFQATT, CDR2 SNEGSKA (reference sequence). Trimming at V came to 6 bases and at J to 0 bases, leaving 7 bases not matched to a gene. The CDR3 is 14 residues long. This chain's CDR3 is CSAAGTETNYGYTF. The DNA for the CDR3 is TGCAGTGCGGCCGGGACAGAGACTAACTATGGCTACACCTTC.

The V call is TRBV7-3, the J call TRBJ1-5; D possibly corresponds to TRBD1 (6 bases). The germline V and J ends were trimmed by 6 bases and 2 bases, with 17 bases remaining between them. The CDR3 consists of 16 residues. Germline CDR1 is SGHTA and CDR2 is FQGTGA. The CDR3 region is CASSFLGGARNQPQHF. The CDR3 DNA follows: TGTGCCAGCAGTTTCCTGGGGGGCGCGCGCAATCAGCCCCAGCATTTT.

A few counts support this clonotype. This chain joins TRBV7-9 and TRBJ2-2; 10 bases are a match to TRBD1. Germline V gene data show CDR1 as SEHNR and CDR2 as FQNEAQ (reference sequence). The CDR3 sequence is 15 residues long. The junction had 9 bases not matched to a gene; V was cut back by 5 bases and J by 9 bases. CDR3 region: CASSIPLTGGRELFF. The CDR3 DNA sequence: TGTGCCAGCAGCATACCCCTGACAGGGGGCAGGGAGCTGTTTTTT.

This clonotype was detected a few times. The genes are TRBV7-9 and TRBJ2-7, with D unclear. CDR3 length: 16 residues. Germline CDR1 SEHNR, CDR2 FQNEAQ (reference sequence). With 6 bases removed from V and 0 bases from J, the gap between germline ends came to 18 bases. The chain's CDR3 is CASSYSRGLGSYEQYF. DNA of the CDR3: TGTGCCAGCAGTTACTCGAGAGGTTTGGGCTCCTACGAGCAGTACTTC.

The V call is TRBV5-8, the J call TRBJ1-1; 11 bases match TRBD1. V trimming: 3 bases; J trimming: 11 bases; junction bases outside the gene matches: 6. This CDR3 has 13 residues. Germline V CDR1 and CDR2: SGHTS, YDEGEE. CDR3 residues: CASSWDRGIPAFF. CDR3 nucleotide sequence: TGTGCCAGCAGCTGGGACAGGGGGATACCGGCTTTCTTT.

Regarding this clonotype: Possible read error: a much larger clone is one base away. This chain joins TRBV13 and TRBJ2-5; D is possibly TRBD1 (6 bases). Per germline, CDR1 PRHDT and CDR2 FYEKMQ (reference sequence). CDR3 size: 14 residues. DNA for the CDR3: TGTGCCAGCAGCTTAGGGTGGGACACCGAGACCCAGGACTTC. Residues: CASSLGWDTETQDF.

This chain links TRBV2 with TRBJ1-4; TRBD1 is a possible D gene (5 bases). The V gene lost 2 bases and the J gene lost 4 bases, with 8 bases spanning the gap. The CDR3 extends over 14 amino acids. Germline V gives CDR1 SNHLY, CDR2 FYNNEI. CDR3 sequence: CASSESGGNEKLFF. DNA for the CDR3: TGTGCCAGCAGTGAATCTGGGGGTAATGAAAAACTGTTTTTT.

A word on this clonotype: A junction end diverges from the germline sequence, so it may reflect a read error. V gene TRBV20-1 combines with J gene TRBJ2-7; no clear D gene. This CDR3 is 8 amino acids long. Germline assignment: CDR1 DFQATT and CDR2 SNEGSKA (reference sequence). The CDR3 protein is CSARGTDF. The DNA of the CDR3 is TGCAGTGCTAGAGGGACGGACTTC.

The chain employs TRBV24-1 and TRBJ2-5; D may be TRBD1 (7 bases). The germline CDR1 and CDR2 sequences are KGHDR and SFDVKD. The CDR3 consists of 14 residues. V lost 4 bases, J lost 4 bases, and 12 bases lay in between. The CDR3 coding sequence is TGTGCCACCAGTGACGCCAGGGGGGCAGAGACCCAGTACTTC. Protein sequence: CATSDARGAETQYF.

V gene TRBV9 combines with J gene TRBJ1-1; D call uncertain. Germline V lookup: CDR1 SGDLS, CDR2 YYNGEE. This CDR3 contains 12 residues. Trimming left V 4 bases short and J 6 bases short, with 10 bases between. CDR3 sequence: CASSRDLAEAFF. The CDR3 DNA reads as TGTGCCAGCAGCCGAGACTTGGCTGAAGCTTTCTTT. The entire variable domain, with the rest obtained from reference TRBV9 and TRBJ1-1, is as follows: DSGVTQTPKHLITATGQRVTLRCSPRSGDLSVYWYQQSLDQGLQFLIQYYNGEERAKGNILERFSAQQFPDLHSELNLSSLELGDSALYFCASSRDLAEAFFGQGTRLTVV.

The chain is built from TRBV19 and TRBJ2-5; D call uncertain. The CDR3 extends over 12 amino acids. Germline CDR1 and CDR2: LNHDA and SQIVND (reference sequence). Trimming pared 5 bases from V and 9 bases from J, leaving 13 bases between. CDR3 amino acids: CASSPGARPQYF. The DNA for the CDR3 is TGTGCCAGTAGTCCCGGAGCTAGGCCCCAGTACTTC. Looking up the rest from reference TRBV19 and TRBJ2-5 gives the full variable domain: DGGITQSPKYLFRKEGQNVTLSCEQNLNHDAMYWYRQDPGQGLRLIYYSQIVNDFQKGDIAEGYSVSREKKESFPLTVTSAQKNPTAFYLCASSPGARPQYFGPGTRLLVL.